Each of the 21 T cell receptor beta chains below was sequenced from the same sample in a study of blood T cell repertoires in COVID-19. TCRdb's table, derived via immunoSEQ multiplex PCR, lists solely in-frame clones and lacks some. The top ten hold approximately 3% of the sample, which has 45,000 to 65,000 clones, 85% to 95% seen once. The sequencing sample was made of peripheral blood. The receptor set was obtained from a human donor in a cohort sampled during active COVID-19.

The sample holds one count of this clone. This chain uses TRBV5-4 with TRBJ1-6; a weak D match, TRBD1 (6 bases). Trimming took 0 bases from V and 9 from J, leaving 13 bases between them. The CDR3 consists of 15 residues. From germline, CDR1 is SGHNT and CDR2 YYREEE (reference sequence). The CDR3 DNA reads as TGTGCCAGCAGCTTGGGGCCAGGGGATGGTTCACCCCTCCACTTT. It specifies CASSLGPGDGSPLHF.

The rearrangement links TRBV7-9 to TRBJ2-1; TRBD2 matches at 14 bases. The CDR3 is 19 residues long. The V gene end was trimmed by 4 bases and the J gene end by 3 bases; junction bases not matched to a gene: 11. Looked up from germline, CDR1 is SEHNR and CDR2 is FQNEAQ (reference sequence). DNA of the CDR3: TGTGCCAGCAGCTCGAGCCTGACTAGCGGGGGGGCCAACTACAATGAGCAGTTCTTC. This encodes CASSSSLTSGGANYNEQFF.

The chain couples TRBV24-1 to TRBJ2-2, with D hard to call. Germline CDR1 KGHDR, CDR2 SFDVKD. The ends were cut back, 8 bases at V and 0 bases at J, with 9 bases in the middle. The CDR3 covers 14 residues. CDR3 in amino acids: CATTGRTNTGELFF. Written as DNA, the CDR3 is TGTGCCACCACAGGCAGGACGAACACCGGGGAGCTGTTTTTT.

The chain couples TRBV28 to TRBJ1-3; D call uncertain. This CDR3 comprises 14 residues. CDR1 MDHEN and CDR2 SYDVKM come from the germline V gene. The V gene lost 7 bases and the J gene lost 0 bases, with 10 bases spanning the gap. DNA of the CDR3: TGTGCCAGCAATTCCCCTTTCTCTGGAAACACCATATATTTT. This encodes CASNSPFSGNTIYF.

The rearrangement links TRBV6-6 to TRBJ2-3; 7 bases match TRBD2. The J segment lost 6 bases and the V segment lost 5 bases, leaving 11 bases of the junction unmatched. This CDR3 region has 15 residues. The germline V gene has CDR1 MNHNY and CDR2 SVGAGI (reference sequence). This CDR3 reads CASSASGERVDTQYF. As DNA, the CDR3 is TGTGCCAGCAGTGCGAGCGGGGAAAGGGTGGATACGCAGTATTTT.

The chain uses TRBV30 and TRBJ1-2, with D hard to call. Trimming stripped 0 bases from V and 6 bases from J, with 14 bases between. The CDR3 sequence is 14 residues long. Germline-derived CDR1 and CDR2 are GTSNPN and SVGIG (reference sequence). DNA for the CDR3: TGTGCCTGGAGTGTACAAAGGCGGAGGGATGGCTACACCTTC. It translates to CAWSVQRRRDGYTF.

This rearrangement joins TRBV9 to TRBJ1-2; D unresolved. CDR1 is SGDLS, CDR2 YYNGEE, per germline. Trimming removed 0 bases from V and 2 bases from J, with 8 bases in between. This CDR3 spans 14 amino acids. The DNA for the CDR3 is TGTGCCAGCAGCGTAGGGGCCAAGAACTATGGCTACACCTTC. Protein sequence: CASSVGAKNYGYTF.

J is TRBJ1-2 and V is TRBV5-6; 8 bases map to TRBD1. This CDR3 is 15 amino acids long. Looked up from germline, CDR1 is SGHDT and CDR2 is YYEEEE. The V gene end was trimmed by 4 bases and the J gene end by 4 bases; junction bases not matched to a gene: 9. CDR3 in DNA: TGTGCCAGCAGCCCGACCCGGACAGGGAGCTATGGCTACACCTTC. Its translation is CASSPTRTGSYGYTF.

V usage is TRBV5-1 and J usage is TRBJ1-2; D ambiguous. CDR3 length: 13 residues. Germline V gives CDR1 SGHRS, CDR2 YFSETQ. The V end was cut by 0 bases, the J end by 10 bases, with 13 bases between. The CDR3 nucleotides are TGCGCCAGCAGCTTGGATGGAGGCACCTCCTACACCTTC. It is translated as CASSLDGGTSYTF.

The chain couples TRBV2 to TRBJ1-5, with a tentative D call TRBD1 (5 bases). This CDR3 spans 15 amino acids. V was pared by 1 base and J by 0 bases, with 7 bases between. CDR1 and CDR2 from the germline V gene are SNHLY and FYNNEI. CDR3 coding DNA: TGTGCCAGCAGTGAAGAAACAGGTAGCAATCAGCCCCAGCATTTT. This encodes CASSEETGSNQPQHF.

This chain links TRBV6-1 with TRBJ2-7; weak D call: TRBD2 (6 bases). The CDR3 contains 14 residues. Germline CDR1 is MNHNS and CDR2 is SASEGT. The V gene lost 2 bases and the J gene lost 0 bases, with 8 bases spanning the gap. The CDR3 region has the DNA TGTGCCAGCAGTGAATTGACTAGCTCCTACGAGCAGTACTTC. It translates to CASSELTSSYEQYF.

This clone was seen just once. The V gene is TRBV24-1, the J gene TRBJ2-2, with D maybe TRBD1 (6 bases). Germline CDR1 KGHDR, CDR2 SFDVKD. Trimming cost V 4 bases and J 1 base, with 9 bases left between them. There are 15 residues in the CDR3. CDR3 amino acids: CATSDPTGNTGELFF. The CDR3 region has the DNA TGTGCCACCAGTGACCCGACAGGGAACACCGGGGAGCTGTTTTTT.

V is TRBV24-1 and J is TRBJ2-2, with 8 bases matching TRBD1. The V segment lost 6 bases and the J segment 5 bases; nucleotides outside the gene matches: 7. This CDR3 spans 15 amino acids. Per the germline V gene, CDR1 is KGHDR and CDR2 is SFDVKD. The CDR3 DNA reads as TGTGCCACCAGTTCCGGACAGGGTGGTACCGGGGAGCTGTTTTTT. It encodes CATSSGQGGTGELFF.

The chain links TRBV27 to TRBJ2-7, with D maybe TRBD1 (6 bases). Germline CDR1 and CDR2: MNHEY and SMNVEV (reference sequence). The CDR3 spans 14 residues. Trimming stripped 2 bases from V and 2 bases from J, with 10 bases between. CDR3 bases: TGTGCCAGCAGTTTACAGGGGTACCCCTACGAGCAGTACTTC. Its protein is CASSLQGYPYEQYF.

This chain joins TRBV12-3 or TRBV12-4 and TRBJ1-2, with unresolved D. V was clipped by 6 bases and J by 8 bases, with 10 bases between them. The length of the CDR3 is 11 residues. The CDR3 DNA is TGTGCCAGCAGCCTTGGAGGAGGCTACACCTTC. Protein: CASSLGGGYTF.

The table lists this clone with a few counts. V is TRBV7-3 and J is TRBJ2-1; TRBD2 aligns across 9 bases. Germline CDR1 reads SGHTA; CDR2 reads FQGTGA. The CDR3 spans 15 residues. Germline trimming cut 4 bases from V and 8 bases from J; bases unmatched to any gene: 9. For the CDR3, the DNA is TGTGCCAGCAGCTCCATAGCGGGAGCTACCGATGAGCAGTTCTTC. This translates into CASSSIAGATDEQFF. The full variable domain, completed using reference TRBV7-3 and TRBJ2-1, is GAGVSQTPSNKVTEKGKYVELRCDPISGHTALYWYRQSLGQGPEFLIYFQGTGAADDSGLPNDRFFAVRPEGSVSTLKIQRTERGDSAVYLCASSSIAGATDEQFFGPGTRLTVL.

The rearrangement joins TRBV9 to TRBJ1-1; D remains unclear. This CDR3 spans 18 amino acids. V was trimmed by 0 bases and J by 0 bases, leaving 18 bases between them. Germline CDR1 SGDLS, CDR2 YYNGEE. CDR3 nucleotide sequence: TGTGCCAGCAGCGTAGGTTTAGGGAGTATGAGAGTGAACACTGAAGCTTTCTTT. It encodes CASSVGLGSMRVNTEAFF.

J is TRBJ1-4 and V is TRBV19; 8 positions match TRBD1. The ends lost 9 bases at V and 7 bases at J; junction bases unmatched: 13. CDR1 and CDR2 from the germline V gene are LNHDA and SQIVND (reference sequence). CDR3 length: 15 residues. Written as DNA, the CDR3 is TGTGCCAGCAATTCCGGACAGGGTGGGAGTGAAAAACTGTTTTTT. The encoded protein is CASNSGQGGSEKLFF.

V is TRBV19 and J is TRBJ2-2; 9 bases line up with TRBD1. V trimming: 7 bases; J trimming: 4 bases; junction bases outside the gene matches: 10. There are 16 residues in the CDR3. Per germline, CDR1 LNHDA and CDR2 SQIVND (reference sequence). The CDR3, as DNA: TGTGCCAGTACCAAAGGACAGGGGAAAACCACCGGGGAGCTGTTTTTT. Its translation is CASTKGQGKTTGELFF.

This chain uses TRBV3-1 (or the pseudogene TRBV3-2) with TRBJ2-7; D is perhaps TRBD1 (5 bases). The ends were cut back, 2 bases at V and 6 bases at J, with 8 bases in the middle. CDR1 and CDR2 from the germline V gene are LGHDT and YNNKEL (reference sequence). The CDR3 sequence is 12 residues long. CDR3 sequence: CASSQTTGEQYF. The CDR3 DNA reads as TGTGCCAGCAGCCAAACCACAGGCGAGCAGTACTTC.

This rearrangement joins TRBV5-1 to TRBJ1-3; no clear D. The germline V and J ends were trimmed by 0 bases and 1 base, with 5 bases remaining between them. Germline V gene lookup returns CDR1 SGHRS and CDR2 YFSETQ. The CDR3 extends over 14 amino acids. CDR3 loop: CASSLGGSGNTIYF. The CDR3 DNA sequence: TGCGCCAGCAGCTTGGGAGGTTCTGGAAACACCATATATTTT.